This is a list of T cell receptor beta chains from one sample in a study of blood T cells in healthy people across ages. One entry per CDR3 protein, called by TCRdb with MiXCR from the 5' RACE reads. The sample lists 1.5 million to 2 million distinct CDR3 sequences, about 35% seen once, with 10% to 12% in the top ten. Sequencing was carried out using blood. The receptor source for this set is a woman aged 25 to 45 in good health. The CDR3 runs from the conserved cysteine through the conserved F or W. D genes are given only for firm matches. Part of the rows lack a size; the others show once, few, many or a class for expanded clones.

D | J | V | size | DNA | CDR3
TRBD2 | TRBJ2-7 | TRBV27 | - | TGTGCCAGCAGAAAAAGCGGACTAGCGGGATCCTACGAGCAGTACTTC | CASRKSGLAGSYEQYF
- | TRBJ2-7 | TRBV27 | - | TGTGCCAGCAGTTCATCAGGGTACTCCTCCTACGAGCAGTACTTC | CASSSSGYSSYEQYF
- | TRBJ2-6 | TRBV5-1 | few | TGCGCCAGCAGCTCACAGGGTCCAGGGCACTCTGGGGCCAACGTCCTGACTTTC | CASSSQGPGHSGANVLTF
- | TRBJ2-6 | TRBV5-1 | few | TGCGCCAGCGCCGGGACACGCAGCTCTGGGGCCAACGTCCTGACTTTC | CASAGTRSSGANVLTF
- | TRBJ1-1 | TRBV6-5 | few | TGTGCCAGCAGTCCGTGGACAGAGACGAACACTGAAGCTTTCTTT | CASSPWTETNTEAFF
TRBD1 | TRBJ2-1 | TRBV6-5 | few | TGTGCCAGCAGTTTTCTCGGGCGGGACAGGGGGGTCAATGAGCAGTTCTTC | CASSFLGRDRGVNEQFF
TRBD2 | TRBJ2-1 | TRBV6-6 | - | TGTGCCAGCAGGATAATAGCGGGAGGGTGGAATGAGCAGGTCTTC | CASRIIAGGWNEQVF
- | TRBJ2-5 | TRBV20-1 | - | TGCAGTGCAATGGCGGTAGGGGGAGGATCCCAAGAGACCCAGTACTTC | CSAMAVGGGSQETQYF
- | TRBJ1-2 | TRBV4-1 | - | TGCGCCAGCAGCGCATCTCGGGAGCTAACCTATGGCTACACCTTC | CASSASRELTYGYTF
TRBD2 | TRBJ2-1 | TRBV10-3 | - | TGTGCCATCAGTAAGTACCCTAGCGGGGGCCGAAATGAGCAGTTCTTC | CAISKYPSGGRNEQFF
- | TRBJ1-2 | TRBV7-3 | - | TGTGCCAGCAGCTTAATCGGCTTGGCGGGGGGAGGAGGCTACACCTTC | CASSLIGLAGGGGYTF
TRBD1 | TRBJ2-5 | TRBV5-1 | many | TGCGCCAGCAGCCGTGGGACAGCCAGCCAAGAGACCCAGTACTTC | CASSRGTASQETQYF
TRBD1 | TRBJ1-1 | TRBV20-1 | - | TGCAGTGCTTTCAGAGACAGGGGGGACCGGGAAGCTTTCTTT | CSAFRDRGDREAFF
- | TRBJ2-5 | TRBV12-3/TRBV12-4 | few | TGTGCCAGCAGTTTTTTAGGGGAGGTGGACCAGTACTTC | CASSFLGEVDQYF
TRBD1 | TRBJ2-5 | TRBV3-1 | - | TGTGCCAGCAGCCGCCGCCAGACAGGGTCTAGTGAGACCCAGTACTTC | CASSRRQTGSSETQYF
- | TRBJ2-7 | TRBV5-6 | few | TGTGCCAGCAGCTTGGATCACAGATACGAGCAGTACTTC | CASSLDHRYEQYF
- | TRBJ1-2 | TRBV7-2 | - | TGTGCCAGCAGCCTCTTACAAACTAACTATGGCTACACCTTC | CASSLLQTNYGYTF
- | TRBJ2-7 | TRBV28 | once | TGTGCCAGCAGCCGTCATCCCGACGAGCAGTACTTC | CASSRHPDEQYF
- | TRBJ2-7 | TRBV2 | few | TGTGCCAGCAGTGAACTATCGACCTACGAGCAGTACTTC | CASSELSTYEQYF
TRBD1 | TRBJ1-2 | TRBV6-6 | few | TGTGCCAGTAGCAGAACAGGGGATCGGGATGGCTACACCTTC | CASSRTGDRDGYTF
- | TRBJ1-1 | TRBV7-9 | few | TGTGCCAGCAGCCTGGAGTCCGGGACTGAAGCTTTCTTT | CASSLESGTEAFF
- | TRBJ2-3 | TRBV29-1 | many | TGCAGCGTTGAAGATAGGACCGGACTAGATACGCAGTATTTT | CSVEDRTGLDTQYF
TRBD1 | TRBJ1-6 | TRBV4-2 | few | TGTGCCAGCAGCCAAGAACACAGGGGGTATTCACCCCTCCACTTT | CASSQEHRGYSPLHF
- | TRBJ2-1 | TRBV7-3 | many | TGTGCCAGCAGCTTCGGACCAAGGAATGAGCAGTTCTTC | CASSFGPRNEQFF
- | TRBJ2-5 | TRBV28 | few | TGTGCCAGCAGCTATGGTTCGATCCGAGAGACCCAGTACTTC | CASSYGSIRETQYF
TRBD2 | TRBJ2-3 | TRBV6-5 | many | TGTGCCAGCAGTACTACTAGCGGATTAACAGATACGCAGTATTTT | CASSTTSGLTDTQYF
- | TRBJ2-7 | TRBV20-1 | - | TGCAGTGCTAGAGTCTCCCATAAGGGAGACGAGCAGTACTTC | CSARVSHKGDEQYF
TRBD2 | TRBJ2-1 | TRBV20-1 | - | TGCAGGCCAACCGAAGCGGGAATGAGGTACAATGAGCAGTTCTTC | CRPTEAGMRYNEQFF
- | TRBJ2-1 | TRBV9 | few | TGTGCCAGCAGTTCCCCCCCCGGGAACAATGAGCAGTTCTTC | CASSSPPGNNEQFF
- | TRBJ1-6 | TRBV12-3/TRBV12-4 | - | TGTGCCAGCAGTTCCATCGGGAGTTCACCCCTCCACTTT | CASSSIGSSPLHF
- | TRBJ1-2 | TRBV20-1 | - | TGCAGTGGGGGGCAGCCTAACTATGGCCACACCTTC | CSGGQPNYGHTF
TRBD1 | TRBJ2-7 | TRBV15 | few | TGTGCCACCAGCAGATCTCGGACAGGTTCTGGCGAGCAGTACTTC | CATSRSRTGSGEQYF
TRBD2 | TRBJ2-7 | TRBV7-2 | few | TGTGCCAGCAGCGTTCCGCATTTCCTTTGGGGAGGGCCACCCTACGAGCAGTACTTC | CASSVPHFLWGGPPYEQYF
TRBD1 | TRBJ2-5 | TRBV2 | - | TGTGCCAGCCCCCCGGGGGCAGGGGGCCCCCTTAAAGAGACCCAGTACTTC | CASPPGAGGPLKETQYF
- | TRBJ2-1 | TRBV10-3 | - | TGTGCCATCAGTGAGGGCGTTGAGGGCTACAATGAGCAGTTCTTC | CAISEGVEGYNEQFF
TRBD2 | TRBJ2-3 | TRBV20-1 | - | TGCAGTGCTAGGGTCGGGGGGGTCTCGAAAGATACGCAGTATTTT | CSARVGGVSKDTQYF
- | TRBJ1-5 | TRBV20-1 | few | TGCAGTGCTGAGGGGAATCAGCCCCAGCATTTT | CSAEGNQPQHF
- | TRBJ2-7 | TRBV4-2 | many | TGTGCCAGCAGCCAAGACCCAACGCAGGGCTACGGGGAGCAGTACTTC | CASSQDPTQGYGEQYF
TRBD1 | TRBJ2-7 | TRBV28 | few | TGTGCCAGCAGTCAGCGCGAGACAGGGGTCCACGAGCAGTACTTC | CASSQRETGVHEQYF
- | TRBJ1-2 | TRBV6-5 | - | TGTGCCAGCAGGACCGACACTCAGGGGCATGGCTACACCTTC | CASRTDTQGHGYTF
- | TRBJ1-2 | TRBV29-1 | - | TGCAGCGTTGAAGATCGCAAAGGAGGTGGCTACACCTTC | CSVEDRKGGGYTF
TRBD2 | TRBJ2-1 | TRBV7-2 | - | TGTGCCAGCAGCCCTCCCGGACTAGTTGGTAACGGTGAGCAGTTCTTC | CASSPPGLVGNGEQFF
- | TRBJ1-5 | TRBV5-6 | - | TGTGCCAGCAGCTTGTATGGGTGGCGGCAGCCCCAGCATTTT | CASSLYGWRQPQHF
- | TRBJ1-5 | TRBV7-9 | - | TGTGCCAGCAGCGGAGGACAGAATCAGCCCCAGCATTTT | CASSGGQNQPQHF
- | TRBJ2-5 | TRBV30 | - | TGTGCCTGGGGGGGGGACAGCGCCCATGGGACCCAGTACTTC | CAWGGDSAHGTQYF
- | TRBJ2-3 | TRBV27 | many | TGTGCCAGCACAGATACGCAGTATTTT | CASTDTQYF
TRBD2 | TRBJ2-2 | TRBV4-1 | - | TGCGCCAGCAGCCAAGATCAGCTTTGGGGGGGTCCCGGGGAGCTGTTTTTT | CASSQDQLWGGPGELFF
- | TRBJ2-7 | TRBV20-1 | - | TGCAGTGCTCAGTACAGAACGGACACCGAGCAGTACTTC | CSAQYRTDTEQYF
TRBD2 | TRBJ2-1 | TRBV18 | few | TGTGCCAGCTCACCCTTCCTAGCGGGAGACAATGAGCAGTTCTTC | CASSPFLAGDNEQFF
- | TRBJ1-1 | TRBV11-2 | - | TGTGCCAGCAGCACTGGTGGTTGGGGTACTGAAGCTTTCTTT | CASSTGGWGTEAFF
- | TRBJ1-1 | TRBV5-1 | - | TGCGCCAGCAGCCTTGACCGAAATTCCGAAGCTTTCTTT | CASSLDRNSEAFF
TRBD1 | TRBJ1-2 | TRBV29-1 | - | TGCAGCGTTATCCGGGACAGGGTCGACTATGGCTACACCTTC | CSVIRDRVDYGYTF
TRBD1 | TRBJ2-6 | TRBV9 | - | TGTGCCAGTTGGGGACAGGGCTCTGGGGCCAACGTCCTGACTTTC | CASWGQGSGANVLTF